A selection of T cell receptor beta chains follows, all from one sample in a study of cytomegalovirus exposure and HLA in healthy donors. TCRdb's copy holds only in-frame clones and misses some; the assay was immunoSEQ multiplex PCR. The profile covers around 170,000 clones, with 82% appearing a single time and approximately 1.4% taken by the ten largest. Sequencing was done on a sample of PBMCs. The receptors were gathered from a man in his forties or fifties in good health and CMV-seronegative. CDR3s leave out the opening cysteine and the closing phenylalanine or tryptophan. Rows may omit the clone size; those that give it use once, few, many or a size class.

.	TRBV6-5	TRBJ1-1	ASRSPFGAF
.	TRBV4-1	TRBJ2-1	ASSHAGSGNEQF
.	TRBV6-6	TRBJ2-1	ASSYSGAEQF
.	TRBV5-4	TRBJ2-3	ASRNKTGPRVTDTQY
.	TRBV28	TRBJ2-7	ASSTRQGAREQY
once	TRBV27	TRBJ2-7	ASSLWGQSSYEQY
few	TRBV29-1	TRBJ1-1	SVTEQGRRNTEAF
.	TRBV5-6	TRBJ2-3	ASSRRLGTDTQY
.	TRBV11-3	TRBJ2-1	ASSLGPSVEQF
.	TRBV18	TRBJ2-5	ASSLRTGQETQY
.	TRBV7-3	TRBJ2-1	ASRLTSLNYNEQF
.	TRBV5-1	TRBJ1-1	ASSFYENTEAF
.	TRBV2	TRBJ2-3	ASNVDTEPREGKDTQY
few	TRBV2	TRBJ2-1	ASRGTGDNEQF
few	TRBV28	TRBJ1-1	ASSLPGGYFEAF
.	TRBV10-3	TRBJ2-7	AIRDEIAVSFRNEQY
.	TRBV18	TRBJ2-5	ASSLRDQETQY
.	TRBV7-8	TRBJ1-1	ASSLVPNLNTEAF
.	TRBV30	TRBJ1-5	AWQTGSSNQPQH
.	TRBV9	TRBJ1-1	ASSPPDRVTEAF
.	TRBV4-1	TRBJ2-5	ASSQIWEQY
.	TRBV4-2	TRBJ1-1	ASSQDGQKNTEAF
.	TRBV6-1	TRBJ1-5	ASSEPGLQPQH
.	TRBV2	TRBJ1-5	ASSGRTNSNQPQH
.	TRBV11-2	TRBJ1-3	ASSFNSQGSGSGNTIY
.	TRBV6-1	TRBJ1-5	ASRNRDSQPQH
.	TRBV28	TRBJ2-5	ASFQGGPQETQY
.	TRBV11-3	TRBJ2-7	ASTIGGEQY
once	TRBV19	TRBJ1-2	ASRDSPYGYT